The rows below give T cell receptor beta chains drawn from one sample of a study of blood T cell repertoires in COVID-19. Using immunoSEQ multiplex PCR, the repertoire was profiled, and TCRdb retains in-frame clones only, with some absent. The sample carries about 80,000 clones, 78% recorded once. The sample was peripheral blood. These receptors were collected from a human donor in a cohort sampled during active COVID-19. Both conserved end residues are part of each CDR3. The order of the fields is V gene, D gene, clone size, J gene, CDR3 protein, CDR3 DNA. A D gene is named only where the DNA matches it firmly. Clone size is shown for a subset of rows, as once, few, many or a class of expanded clone.

TRBV7-6,TRBD2,many,TRBJ2-1,CASSRGGSYNEQFF,TGTGCCAGCAGCCGGGGGGGGTCCTACAATGAGCAGTTCTTC
TRBV12-5,TRBD1,NA,TRBJ1-5,CASGFLTGVSNQPQHF,TGTGCTAGTGGTTTCCTTACAGGGGTAAGCAATCAGCCCCAGCATTTT
TRBV4-2,TRBD1,NA,TRBJ2-2,CASSQLRTGMNTGELFF,TGTGCCAGCAGCCAGCTACGGACAGGGATGAACACCGGGGAGCTGTTTTTT
TRBV5-1,TRBD2,NA,TRBJ2-3,CASSYQSSGLGDTQYF,TGCGCCAGCAGCTACCAGAGTAGCGGGTTGGGAGATACGCAGTATTTT
TRBV9,TRBD1,many,TRBJ1-1,CASSPAGTDELAFF,TGTGCCAGCAGCCCAGCCGGGACAGATGAGTTAGCTTTCTTT
TRBV9,TRBD2,NA,TRBJ2-1,CASSPPGGRNEQFF,TGTGCCAGCAGCCCCCCGGGAGGCCGCAATGAGCAGTTCTTC
TRBV4-3,NA,NA,TRBJ2-2,CASSQESGLHTGELFF,TGCGCCAGCAGCCAAGAAAGCGGGCTCCACACCGGGGAGCTGTTTTTT
TRBV4-1,NA,NA,TRBJ1-2,CASSQEEGSQGYTF,TGCGCCAGCAGCCAAGAGGAGGGATCCCAAGGCTACACCTTC
TRBV29-1,TRBD2,NA,TRBJ2-3,CSVSPSGSGGTQYF,TGCAGCGTTAGTCCTAGCGGGAGTGGTGGTACGCAGTATTTT
TRBV11-1,TRBD1,once,TRBJ1-4,CASSLNRGRLREKLFF,TGTGCCAGCAGCTTGAACAGGGGCCGGTTGAGAGAAAAACTGTTTTTT
TRBV4-1,TRBD2,NA,TRBJ2-7,CASSQDRGGGSYEQYF,TGCGCCAGCAGCCAAGATCGGGGGGGAGGCTCCTACGAGCAGTACTTC
TRBV21-1,NA,NA,TRBJ2-6,CASSKRPLTGGGGANVLTF,TGTGCCAGCAGCAAGAGGCCTCTGACAGGGGGCGGCGGGGCCAACGTCCTGACTTTC
TRBV7-8,NA,NA,TRBJ1-4,CASSLPGPEKLFF,TGTGCCAGCAGCCTCCCAGGGCCGGAAAAACTGTTTTTT
TRBV10-3,TRBD2,few,TRBJ2-1,CAISELLAGGPRPLYNEQFF,TGTGCCATCAGTGAGTTACTAGCGGGGGGGCCTCGTCCCCTTTACAATGAGCAGTTCTTC
TRBV7-9,TRBD1,once,TRBJ2-5,CASSYPTGGETQYF,TGTGCCAGCAGCTATCCGACAGGGGGAGAGACCCAGTACTTC
TRBV5-6,NA,NA,TRBJ1-3,CASSSRWGAGNTIYF,TGTGCCAGCAGTTCAAGATGGGGGGCTGGAAACACCATATATTTT
TRBV12-3/TRBV12-4,NA,once,TRBJ2-1,CASSLPGVEQFF,TGTGCCAGCAGTCTCCCAGGGGTAGAGCAGTTCTTC
TRBV7-2,TRBD1,NA,TRBJ1-6,CASSPDRGPSPLHF,TGTGCCAGCAGCCCTGACAGGGGGCCTTCACCCCTCCACTTT
TRBV4-3,NA,NA,TRBJ1-1,CASSQDFMTGVNRAFF,TGCGCCAGCAGCCAAGATTTCATGACAGGAGTCAATCGAGCTTTCTTT
TRBV5-1,TRBD1,NA,TRBJ2-5,CASSQGALQETQYF,TGCGCCAGCAGCCAGGGGGCCCTCCAAGAGACCCAGTACTTC
TRBV6-5,TRBD1,NA,TRBJ2-1,CASIVDRGAINEQFF,TGTGCCAGCATAGTCGACAGGGGCGCTATCAATGAGCAGTTCTTC
TRBV6-6,NA,NA,TRBJ2-5,CASSYSMSPGLETQYF,TGTGCCAGCAGTTACTCGATGTCCCCAGGGTTGGAGACCCAGTACTTC
TRBV2,NA,few,TRBJ1-5,CASRQDPSNQPQHF,TGTGCCAGCAGACAGGACCCTAGCAATCAGCCCCAGCATTTT
TRBV6-2/TRBV6-3,TRBD1,once,TRBJ2-3,CASSPLGTGDNALTDTQYF,TGTGCCAGCAGCCCTCTGGGGACAGGGGATAACGCCCTCACAGATACGCAGTATTTT
TRBV2,NA,NA,TRBJ2-5,CASWSPRGGKETQYF,TGTGCCAGCTGGTCCCCGAGGGGGGGAAAAGAGACCCAGTACTTC
TRBV5-6,TRBD1,medium-sized,TRBJ2-3,CATDRGTDTQYF,TGTGCCACCGACAGGGGCACAGATACGCAGTATTTT
TRBV19,TRBD2,NA,TRBJ2-2,CASSTGEGSYTGELFF,TGTGCCAGTAGTACCGGGGAGGGAAGTTACACCGGGGAGCTGTTTTTT
TRBV9,NA,NA,TRBJ2-7,CASSLTPGFEQYF,TGTGCCAGCAGCCTAACCCCAGGGTTCGAGCAGTACTTC
TRBV5-6,TRBD2,NA,TRBJ2-5,CASSLSGGETQYF,TGTGCCAGCAGCTTGTCGGGGGGAGAGACCCAGTACTTC
TRBV15,TRBD1,NA,TRBJ2-1,CATSKDRGQYNEQFF,TGTGCCACCAGCAAGGACAGGGGGCAATACAATGAGCAGTTCTTC
TRBV5-4,TRBD2,NA,TRBJ2-7,CASSLDRASGSQYF,TGTGCCAGCAGCTTGGATAGGGCTAGCGGATCGCAGTACTTC
TRBV9,NA,NA,TRBJ1-4,CASSVEESVNEKLFF,TGTGCCAGCAGCGTAGAGGAGTCGGTTAATGAAAAACTGTTTTTT
TRBV24-1,NA,NA,TRBJ2-1,CATSTGNEQFF,TGTGCCACCAGCACAGGGAACGAGCAGTTCTTC
TRBV27,TRBD1,few,TRBJ1-2,CASSKSQGDYGYTF,TGTGCCAGCAGCAAAAGCCAGGGGGACTATGGCTACACCTTC
TRBV6-5,TRBD1,NA,TRBJ1-6,CASTDREGSPLHF,TGTGCCAGCACCGACAGGGAAGGATCACCCCTCCACTTT
TRBV5-6,TRBD1,NA,TRBJ2-3,CASSFGRGTSDTQYF,TGTGCCAGCAGCTTCGGCAGGGGGACGTCAGATACGCAGTATTTT
TRBV6-5,TRBD1,NA,TRBJ1-5,CASSMGQGPNQPQHF,TGTGCCAGCAGTATGGGACAGGGCCCTAATCAGCCCCAGCATTTT
TRBV7-6,TRBD1,NA,TRBJ1-4,CASSRTGEVEKLFF,TGTGCCAGCAGCCGTACAGGGGAAGTTGAAAAACTGTTTTTT
TRBV7-9,NA,NA,TRBJ2-2,CASSQVITGELFF,TGTGCCAGCAGCCAGGTCATCACCGGGGAGCTGTTTTTT
TRBV6-1,NA,NA,TRBJ2-3,CASSEDYYTDTQYF,TGTGCCAGCAGTGAAGACTATTACACAGATACGCAGTATTTT
TRBV7-3,NA,NA,TRBJ2-3,CASSLAGSTDTQYF,TGTGCCAGCAGCTTAGCAGGAAGCACAGATACGCAGTATTTT
TRBV28,NA,many,TRBJ1-4,CASSLFPEKLFF,TGTGCCAGCAGTTTGTTCCCAGAAAAACTGTTTTTT